The 3 T cell receptor beta chains given below trace back to one sample, sequenced in a study of post-analysis software for immune sequencing data. Study-level points and caveats: Patients had higher frequencies than controls of about five TRBV segments, including TRBV5-6, TRBV5-1 and TRBV20-1.

These receptors have no known antigen. TCR beta cDNA libraries included unique molecular identifiers. From the PCR reads, TCRdb called clonotypes with MiXCR, one entry per CDR3 protein. Of some 500,000 distinct CDR3 sequences listed, less than 45% are singletons. The sequencing sample was made of blood. Source of these receptors: a girl aged 5-17 years with multiple sclerosis.

V gene TRBV20-1 combines with J gene TRBJ1-2; weak D call: TRBD1 (6 bases). Trimming left V 0 bases short and J 4 bases short, with 15 bases between. CDR3 size: 15 residues. The V gene's germline CDR1 is DFQATT and CDR2 SNEGSKA (reference sequence). CDR3 coding DNA: TGCAGTGCTAGAGATGTGGCGGGGGCGAGCTATGGCTACACCTTC. As protein: CSARDVAGASYGYTF.

The chain recombines TRBV7-9 with TRBJ2-7; tentatively, D is TRBD2 (5 bases). The CDR3 has 14 residues. Germline lookup yields CDR1 SEHNR and CDR2 FQNEAQ (reference sequence). The V end was cut by 4 bases, the J end by 5 bases, with 15 bases between. CDR3 in amino acids: CASSSGEYQDEQYF. Here the CDR3 DNA reads TGTGCCAGCAGCTCCGGGGAGTATCAAGACGAGCAGTACTTC.

The chain combines TRBV29-1 with TRBJ2-1, with a tentative D call TRBD1 (5 bases). Germline CDR1 reads SQVTM; CDR2 reads ANQGSEA. The V end lost 3 bases, the J end lost 8 bases, and 11 bases lay between the germline ends. The CDR3 is made up of 12 amino acids. Here the CDR3 reads CSVEGRWDEQFF. The CDR3 DNA reads TGCAGCGTTGAGGGGCGTTGGGATGAGCAGTTCTTC.